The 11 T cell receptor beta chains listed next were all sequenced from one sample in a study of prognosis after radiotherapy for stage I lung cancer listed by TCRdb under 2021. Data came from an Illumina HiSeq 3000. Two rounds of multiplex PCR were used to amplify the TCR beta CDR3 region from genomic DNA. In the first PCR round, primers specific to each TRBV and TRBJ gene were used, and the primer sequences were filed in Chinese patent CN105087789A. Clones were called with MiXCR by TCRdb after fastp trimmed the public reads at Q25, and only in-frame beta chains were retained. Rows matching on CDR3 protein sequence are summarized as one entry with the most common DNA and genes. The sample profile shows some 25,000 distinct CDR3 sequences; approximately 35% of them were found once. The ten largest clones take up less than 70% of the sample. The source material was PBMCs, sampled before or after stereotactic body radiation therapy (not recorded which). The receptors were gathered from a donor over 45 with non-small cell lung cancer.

The DNA of the CDR3 is TGTGCCAGCAGCTTTTCCACGGGGTCCTACGAGCAGTACTTC. This encodes CASSFSTGSYEQYF. The chain links TRBV7-6 to TRBJ2-7; TRBD2 is a possible D gene (5 bases). Per germline, CDR1 SGHVS and CDR2 FNYEAQ. The germline V and J ends were trimmed by 3 bases and 1 base, with 10 bases remaining between them. The CDR3 runs to 14 residues.

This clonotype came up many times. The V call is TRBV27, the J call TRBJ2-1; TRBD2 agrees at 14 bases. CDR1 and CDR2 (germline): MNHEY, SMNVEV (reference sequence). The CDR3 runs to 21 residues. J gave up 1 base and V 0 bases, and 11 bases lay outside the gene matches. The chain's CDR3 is CASSLSPGTSGSKVSYNEQFF. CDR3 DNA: TGTGCCAGCAGTTTATCCCCCGGGACTAGCGGGAGCAAAGTTTCCTACAATGAGCAGTTCTTC.

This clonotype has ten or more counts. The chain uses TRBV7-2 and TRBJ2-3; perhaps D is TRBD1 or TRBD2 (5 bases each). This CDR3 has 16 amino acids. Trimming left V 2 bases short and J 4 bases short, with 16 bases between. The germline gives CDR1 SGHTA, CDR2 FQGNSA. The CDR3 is CASSLYGGEGADTQYF. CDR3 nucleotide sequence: TGTGCCAGCAGCTTATATGGGGGAGAAGGCGCAGATACGCAGTATTTT.

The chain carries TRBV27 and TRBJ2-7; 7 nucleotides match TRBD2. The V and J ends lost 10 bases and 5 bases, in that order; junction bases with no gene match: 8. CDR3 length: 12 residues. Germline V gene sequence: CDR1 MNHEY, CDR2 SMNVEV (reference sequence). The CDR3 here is CATQGSGDEQYF. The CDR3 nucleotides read TGTGCCACCCAAGGGAGCGGGGACGAGCAGTACTTC.

CDR3: CASSLIERTSWRSYEQYF. As DNA, the CDR3 is TGTGCCAGCAGCTTGATAGAAAGGACTAGCTGGAGGTCCTACGAGCAGTACTTC. This chain links TRBV7-8 with TRBJ2-7, with 8 positions matching TRBD2. Germline lookup yields CDR1 SGHVS and CDR2 FQNEAQ. This CDR3 region has 18 residues. J was trimmed by 1 base and V by 3 bases; bases with no gene match: 14.

This chain's CDR3 is CASSPTGVGANVLTF. The CDR3 bases are TGTGCCAGCAGCCCCACAGGGGTCGGGGCCAACGTCCTGACTTTC. This rearrangement joins TRBV6-1 to TRBJ2-6, with 7 bases that match TRBD1. CDR3 size: 15 residues. Germline-derived CDR1 and CDR2 are MNHNS and SASEGT. V trimming: 6 bases; J trimming: 4 bases; junction bases outside the gene matches: 6.

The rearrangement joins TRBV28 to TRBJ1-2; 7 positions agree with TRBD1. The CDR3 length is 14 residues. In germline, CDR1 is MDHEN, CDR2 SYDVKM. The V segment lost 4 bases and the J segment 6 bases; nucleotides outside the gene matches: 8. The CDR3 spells CASSSAQGVDGYTF. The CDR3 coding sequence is TGTGCCAGCAGTTCGGCTCAGGGGGTGGATGGCTACACCTTC.

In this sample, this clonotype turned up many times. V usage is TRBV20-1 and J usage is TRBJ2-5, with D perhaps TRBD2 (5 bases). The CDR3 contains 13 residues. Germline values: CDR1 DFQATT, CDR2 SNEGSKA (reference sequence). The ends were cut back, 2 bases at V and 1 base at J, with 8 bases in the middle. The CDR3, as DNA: TGCAGTGCTAGATTGGACTTCCAAGAGACCCAGTACTTC. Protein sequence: CSARLDFQETQYF.

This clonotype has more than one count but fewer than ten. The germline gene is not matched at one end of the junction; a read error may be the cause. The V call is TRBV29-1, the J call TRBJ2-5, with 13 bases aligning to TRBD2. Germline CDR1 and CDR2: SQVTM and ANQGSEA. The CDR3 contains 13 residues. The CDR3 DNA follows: TGCAGCGTCGCAGGACTAGCGGGAGAGACCCGGTACTTC. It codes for CSVAGLAGETRYF.

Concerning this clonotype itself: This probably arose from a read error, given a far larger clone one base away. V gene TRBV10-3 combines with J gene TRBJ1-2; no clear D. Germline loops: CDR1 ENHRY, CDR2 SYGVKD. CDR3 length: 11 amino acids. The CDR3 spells CASSPLRCYTF. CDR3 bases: TGCGCCAGCAGTCCCCTTCGATGCTACACCTTC.

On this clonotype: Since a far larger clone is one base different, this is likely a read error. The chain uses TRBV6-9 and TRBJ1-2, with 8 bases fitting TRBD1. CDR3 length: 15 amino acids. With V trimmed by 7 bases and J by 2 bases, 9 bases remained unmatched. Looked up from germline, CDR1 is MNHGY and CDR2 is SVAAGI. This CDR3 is CASTIDRGVNYGYTF. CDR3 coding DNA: TGTGCCAGCACGATCGACAGGGGTGTGAACTATGGCTACACCTTC.